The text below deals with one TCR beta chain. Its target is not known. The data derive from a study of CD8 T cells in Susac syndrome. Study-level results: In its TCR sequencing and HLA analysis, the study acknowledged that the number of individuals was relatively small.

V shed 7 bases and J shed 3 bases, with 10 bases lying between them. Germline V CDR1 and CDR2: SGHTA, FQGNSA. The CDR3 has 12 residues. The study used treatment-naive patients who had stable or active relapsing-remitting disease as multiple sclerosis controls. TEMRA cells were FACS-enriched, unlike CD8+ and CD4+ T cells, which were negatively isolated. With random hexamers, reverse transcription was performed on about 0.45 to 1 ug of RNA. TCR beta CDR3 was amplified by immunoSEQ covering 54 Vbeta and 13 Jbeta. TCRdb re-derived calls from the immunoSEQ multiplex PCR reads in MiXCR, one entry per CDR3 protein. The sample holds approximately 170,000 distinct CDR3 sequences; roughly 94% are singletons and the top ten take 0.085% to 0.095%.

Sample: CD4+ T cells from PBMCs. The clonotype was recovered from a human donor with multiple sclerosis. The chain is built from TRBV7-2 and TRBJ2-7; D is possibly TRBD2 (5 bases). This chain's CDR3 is CASTGLGYEQYF. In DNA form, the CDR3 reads TGTGCCAGCACAGGACTGGGCTACGAGCAGTACTTC.